This TCR beta chain was sequenced during a study of T cell repertoires in cytomegalovirus infection. On this clonotype: The antigen is not known.

Germline V gene lookup returns CDR1 LNHDA and CDR2 SQIVND (reference sequence). Trimming took 1 base from V and 0 from J; bases not matched to a gene: 6. This CDR3 has 17 residues. TCRdb reanalysed the reads using MiXCR and keeps one entry per CDR3 protein. Counted here are around 800,000 distinct CDR3 sequences, less than 35% occurring once; the ten biggest clones make up roughly an eighth. The V call is TRBV19, the J call TRBJ2-1, with 7 positions matching TRBD2. The material was cultured CD8+ T cells from PBMCs, obtained from culture after CMV antigen stimulation. The TCR was taken from a human donor in good health (CMV status not recorded). Some clones in this sample may be carry-over from other donors' samples. This CDR3 reads CASSIVGGDDSYNEQFF. The CDR3 coding sequence is TGTGCCAGTAGTATAGTGGGGGGGGACGACTCCTACAATGAGCAGTTCTTC.